A single sample gave rise to the 13 T cell receptor beta chains below, sequenced in a study of T-cell reconstitution after alpha-beta-depleted transplantation in children. Preparation of the TCRbeta library involved a method that used unique molecular identifiers. TCRdb re-analysed the PCR reads in MiXCR, keeping a single row per CDR3 protein. The sample has 500,000 to 650,000 distinct CDR3 sequences; around 10% are singletons. Sample: PBMCs, mostly from graft donor cells, taken 180 days after TCRalphabeta/CD19-depleted stem cell transplant. All receptors derive from a female patient between 2 and 10 years old who had a stem cell transplant for aplastic anemia, so the T cells may come from the graft donor.

This clonotype was detected ten times or more. The V call is TRBV4-3, the J call TRBJ2-5; D unclear. The CDR3 loop spans 15 amino acids. The germline V and J ends were trimmed by 0 bases and 5 bases, with 13 bases remaining between them. Germline V gene data show CDR1 as LGHNA and CDR2 as YSLEER. CDR3 residues: CASSQESSLGETQYF. CDR3 bases: TGCGCCAGCAGCCAAGAAAGCTCCCTGGGGGAGACCCAGTACTTC.

A few counts support this clonotype. This chain uses TRBV20-1 with TRBJ2-5; 7 positions match TRBD1. The CDR3 is 14 amino acids. Germline V CDR1 and CDR2: DFQATT, SNEGSKA (reference sequence). V trimming: 6 bases; J trimming: 1 base; junction bases outside the gene matches: 8. CDR3 coding DNA: TGCAGTGCCATCACAGGGGCTCCCCAAGAGACCCAGTACTTC. This encodes CSAITGAPQETQYF.

The chain is built from TRBV5-1 and TRBJ2-3; D remains ambiguous. This CDR3 contains 15 residues. Germline V gene sequence: CDR1 SGHRS, CDR2 YFSETQ. Trimming cost V 1 base and J 2 bases, with 11 bases left between them. The CDR3 bases are TGCGCCAGCAGCTTGTCCGGGCACAACACAGATACGCAGTATTTT. It codes for CASSLSGHNTDTQYF.

There are many counts of this clonotype. The CDR3 here is CASSLNRGSNQPQHF. The CDR3 DNA reads as TGTGCCAGCAGTTTAAACAGGGGAAGCAATCAGCCCCAGCATTTT. V is TRBV27 and J is TRBJ1-5; 7 positions agree with TRBD1. The CDR3 contains 15 residues. The V and J ends lost 2 bases and 1 base, in that order; junction bases with no gene match: 2. Germline values: CDR1 MNHEY, CDR2 SMNVEV (reference sequence).

The chain recombines TRBV6-1 with TRBJ2-3, with D unresolved. This CDR3 has 15 residues. CDR1 and CDR2 (germline): MNHNS, SASEGT. V lost 6 bases and J lost 2, with 15 bases in between. The CDR3 DNA reads TGTGCCAGCAGCGATAAGGACGGTCACACAGATACGCAGTATTTT. Protein sequence: CASSDKDGHTDTQYF.

The V and J genes are TRBV27 and TRBJ1-5; D may be TRBD1 (6 bases). Germline CDR1 reads MNHEY; CDR2 reads SMNVEV (reference sequence). V lost 5 bases and J 0 bases, leaving 11 bases between the germline ends. The CDR3 extends over 15 amino acids. The CDR3 region is CASSRTGYSNQPQHF. The CDR3 DNA reads TGTGCCAGCAGTCGTACAGGGTATAGCAATCAGCCCCAGCATTTT.

This clonotype has more than one count but fewer than ten. V is TRBV6-2 or TRBV6-3 and J is TRBJ1-1, with D possibly being TRBD1 (6 bases). V was shortened by 4 bases and J by 1 base, with 13 bases between the two germline ends. Germline V gene lookup returns CDR1 MNHEY and CDR2 SVGEGT. The CDR3 is made up of 15 amino acids. CDR3 region: CASSLRDTRNTEAFF. The CDR3 region has the DNA TGTGCCAGCAGTTTAAGGGACACCCGGAACACTGAAGCTTTCTTT.

This clonotype has only a few counts. CDR3 bases: TGTGCCAGTAACGCAGGTCCTTACAATGAGCAGTTCTTC. This codes for CASNAGPYNEQFF. This chain connects TRBV19 to TRBJ2-1; no definite D call. The V gene's germline CDR1 is LNHDA and CDR2 SQIVND (reference sequence). The V end was cut by 7 bases, the J end by 4 bases, with 11 bases between. The CDR3 has 13 amino acids.

This chain uses TRBV11-2 with TRBJ2-1; TRBD2 agrees at 8 bases. Germline-derived CDR1 and CDR2 are SGHAT and FQNNGV. The length of the CDR3 is 15 residues. Germline trimming cut 4 bases from V and 4 bases from J; bases unmatched to any gene: 6. CDR3 sequence reads: CASSSILADYNEQFF. CDR3 bases: TGTGCCAGCAGCTCGATACTAGCGGATTACAATGAGCAGTTCTTC.

The gene calls are TRBV7-2 and TRBJ2-3; D may be TRBD1 (5 bases). Germline V gene sequence: CDR1 SGHTA, CDR2 FQGNSA. This CDR3 has 16 amino acids. Trimming removed 5 bases from V and 1 base from J, with 16 bases in between. CDR3 nucleotides: TGTGCCAGCAGCCGAGACAGTGGGGCTGGCACAGATACGCAGTATTTT. Amino acid sequence: CASSRDSGAGTDTQYF.

The chain links TRBV24-1 to TRBJ1-2, with no clear D. The V end was cut by 4 bases, the J end by 8 bases, with 16 bases between. Germline loops: CDR1 KGHDR, CDR2 SFDVKD. CDR3 length equals 14 residues. The CDR3 here is CATSDWTLVDGYTF. DNA for the CDR3: TGTGCCACCAGTGACTGGACTCTGGTTGACGGCTACACCTTC.

This clonotype appeared a few times. The genes are TRBV7-8 and TRBJ2-3; D unclear. The ends were cut back, 2 bases at V and 3 bases at J, with 15 bases in the middle. This CDR3 has 16 amino acids. Per the germline V gene, CDR1 is SGHVS and CDR2 is FQNEAQ. The CDR3 reads CASSLRGARVTDTQYF. As DNA, the CDR3 is TGTGCCAGCAGCTTAAGAGGTGCTCGTGTTACAGATACGCAGTATTTT.

This clonotype was counted many times. Written as DNA, the CDR3 is TGTGCCAGCAGCCTCAGACAGGGGTTTGGTGAAGCTTTCTTT. This encodes CASSLRQGFGEAFF. The J gene is TRBJ1-1, the V gene TRBV13, with 8 bases that match TRBD1. Germline assignment: CDR1 PRHDT and CDR2 FYEKMQ (reference sequence). V was clipped by 5 bases and J by 7 bases; unmatched bases: 9. The CDR3 extends over 14 amino acids. The entire variable domain, with the rest obtained from reference TRBV13 and TRBJ1-1, is as follows: AAGVIQSPRHLIKEKRETATLKCYPIPRHDTVYWYQQGPGQDPQFLISFYEKMQSDKGSIPDRFSAQQFSDYHSELNMSSLELGDSALYFCASSLRQGFGEAFFGQGTRLTVV.